This T cell receptor (beta chain) is drawn from a study of a mutant IDH1 vaccine in newly diagnosed glioma. Whole-study context: Commencement of vaccination occurred 4-6 weeks following radiotherapy alone, or concurrently with temozolomide cycles.

Trimming stripped 8 bases from V and 8 bases from J, with 12 bases between. Per the germline V gene, CDR1 is WSHSY and CDR2 is SAAADI. The CDR3 spans 12 residues. Time point specified: week 47, end of study. Every single dose of the vaccine, 300 ug of mutant IDH1 20-mer peptide, came with topical imiquimod. Measured with immunoSEQ multiplex PCR; TCRdb has only the in-frame clones, and not every one. The sample shows tens of thousands of clones, around 82% of them seen only once. With regard to this clone: The antigen is undetermined.

The starting material was PBMCs, obtained from a glioma patient whose treatment included an IDH1 peptide vaccine. The TCR sequence derives from a man aged 25-45 years with glioma. The V call is TRBV10-2, the J call TRBJ1-4, with unresolved D. The CDR3 sequence: CASLDPGEKLFF. Written as DNA, the CDR3 is TGCGCCAGCCTGGACCCTGGCGAAAAACTGTTTTTT.